This T cell receptor (beta chain) came from a study of T cells in Graves' hyperthyroidism and ophthalmopathy. Study observations and caveats: Among clonotypes expanded in thyroid above 0.001, most were also found in blood. The model made its ophthalmopathy prediction, and onset followed a median roughly six months later.

Clinical symptoms, serum thyroxine and TRAb, thyroid ultrasound and orbital computed tomography were used for the diagnoses. Each 10 ml fresh peripheral blood draw supplied the PBMCs. RNA transcripts yielded amplified TCR beta CDR3 regions. RT-PCR in the first round (using the HTBI primer set) targeted the TCR CDR3. TCRdb recomputed calls from the multiplex PCR reads with MiXCR, one row per CDR3 protein. The repertoire consists of about 400,000 distinct CDR3 sequences, with 15% to 19% occurring once and the leading ten covering about 14%. Worth noting for this clonotype: Its cognate antigen is unknown.

The CDR3 runs to 14 residues. Trimming stripped 3 bases from V and 2 bases from J, with 10 bases between. The germline V gene encodes CDR1 LNHDA and CDR2 SQIVND (reference sequence). The clonotype comes from a woman under 30 with Graves' hyperthyroidism. The sequenced sample consisted of blood. The genes are TRBV19 and TRBJ2-5; either TRBD1 or TRBD2 may fit D (5 bases each). CDR3 region: CASSIRDGQETQYF. CDR3 DNA: TGTGCCAGTAGTATCCGGGACGGTCAAGAGACCCAGTACTTC.